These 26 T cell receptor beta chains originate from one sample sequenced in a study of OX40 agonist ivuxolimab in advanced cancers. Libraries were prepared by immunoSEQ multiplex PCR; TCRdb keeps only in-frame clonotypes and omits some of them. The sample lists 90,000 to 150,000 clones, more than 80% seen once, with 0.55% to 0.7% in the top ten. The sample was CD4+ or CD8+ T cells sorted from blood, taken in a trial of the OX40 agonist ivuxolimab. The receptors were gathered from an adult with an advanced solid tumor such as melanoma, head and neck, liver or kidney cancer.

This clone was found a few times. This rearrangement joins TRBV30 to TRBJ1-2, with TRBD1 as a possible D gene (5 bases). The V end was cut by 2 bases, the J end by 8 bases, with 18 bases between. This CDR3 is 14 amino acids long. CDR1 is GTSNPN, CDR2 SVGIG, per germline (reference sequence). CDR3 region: CAWSRLIQGIGYTF. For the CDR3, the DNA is TGTGCCTGGAGTAGACTGATCCAGGGAATAGGCTACACCTTC.

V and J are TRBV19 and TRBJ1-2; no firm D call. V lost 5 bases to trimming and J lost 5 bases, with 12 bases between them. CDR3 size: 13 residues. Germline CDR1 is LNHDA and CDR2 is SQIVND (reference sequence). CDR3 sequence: CASSENRGYGYTF. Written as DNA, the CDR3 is TGTGCCAGTAGTGAAAACCGCGGTTATGGCTACACCTTC. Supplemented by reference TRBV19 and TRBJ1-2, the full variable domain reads DGGITQSPKYLFRKEGQNVTLSCEQNLNHDAMYWYRQDPGQGLRLIYYSQIVNDFQKGDIAEGYSVSREKKESFPLTVTSAQKNPTAFYLCASSENRGYGYTFGSGTRLTVV.

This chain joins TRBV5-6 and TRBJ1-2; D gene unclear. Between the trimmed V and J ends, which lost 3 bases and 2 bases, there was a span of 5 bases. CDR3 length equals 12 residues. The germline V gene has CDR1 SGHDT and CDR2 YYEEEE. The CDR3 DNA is TGTGCCAGCAGCTCCCTCAACTATGGCTACACCTTC. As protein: CASSSLNYGYTF.

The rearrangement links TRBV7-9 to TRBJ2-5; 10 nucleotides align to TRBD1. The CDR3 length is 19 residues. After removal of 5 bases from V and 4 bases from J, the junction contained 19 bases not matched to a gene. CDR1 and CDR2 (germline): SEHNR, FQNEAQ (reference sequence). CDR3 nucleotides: TGTGCCAGCAGCAGATCCGGGACAGGGGTCATGGGTAGAGGAGAGACCCAGTACTTC. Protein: CASSRSGTGVMGRGETQYF.

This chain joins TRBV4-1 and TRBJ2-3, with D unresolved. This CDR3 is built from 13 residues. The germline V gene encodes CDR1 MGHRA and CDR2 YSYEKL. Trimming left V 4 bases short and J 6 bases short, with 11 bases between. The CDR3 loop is CASSRPESDTQYF. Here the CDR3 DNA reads TGCGCCAGCAGCCGTCCCGAGTCCGATACGCAGTATTTT.

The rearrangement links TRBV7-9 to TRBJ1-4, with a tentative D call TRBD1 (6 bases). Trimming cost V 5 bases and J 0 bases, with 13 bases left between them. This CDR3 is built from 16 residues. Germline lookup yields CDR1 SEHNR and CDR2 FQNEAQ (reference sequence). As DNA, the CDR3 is TGTGCCAGCAGCCCATCAGGGGTTGCAACTAATGAAAAACTGTTTTTT. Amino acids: CASSPSGVATNEKLFF.

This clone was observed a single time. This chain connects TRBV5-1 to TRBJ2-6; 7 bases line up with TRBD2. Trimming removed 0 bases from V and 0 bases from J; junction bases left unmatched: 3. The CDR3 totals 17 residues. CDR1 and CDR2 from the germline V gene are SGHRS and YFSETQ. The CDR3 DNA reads TGCGCCAGCAGCTTGGACGGGGGGTACTCTGGGGCCAACGTCCTGACTTTC. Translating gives CASSLDGGYSGANVLTF.

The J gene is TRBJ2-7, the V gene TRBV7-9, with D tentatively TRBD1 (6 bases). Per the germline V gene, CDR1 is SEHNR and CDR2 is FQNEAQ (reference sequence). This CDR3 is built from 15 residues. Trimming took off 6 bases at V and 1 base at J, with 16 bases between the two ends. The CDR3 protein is CASSSRTAFSYEQYF. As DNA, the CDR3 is TGTGCCAGCAGTTCTCGGACAGCCTTTTCCTACGAGCAGTACTTC.

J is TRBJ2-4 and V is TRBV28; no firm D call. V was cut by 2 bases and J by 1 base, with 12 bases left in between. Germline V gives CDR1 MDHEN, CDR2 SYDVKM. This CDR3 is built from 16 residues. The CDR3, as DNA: TGTGCCAGCAGTTTACATGGAGTTGGGGCCAAAAACATTCAGTACTTC. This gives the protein CASSLHGVGAKNIQYF.

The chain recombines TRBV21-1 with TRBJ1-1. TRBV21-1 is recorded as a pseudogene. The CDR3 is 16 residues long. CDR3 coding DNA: TGTGCCAGCAGCAAAAGAGGGCCGGATCTTAACACTGAAGCTTTCTTT. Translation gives CASSKRGPDLNTEAFF.

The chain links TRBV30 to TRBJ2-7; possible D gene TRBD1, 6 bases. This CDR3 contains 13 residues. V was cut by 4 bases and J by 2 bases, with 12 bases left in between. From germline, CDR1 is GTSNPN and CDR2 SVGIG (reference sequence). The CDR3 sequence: CAWNGQPPYEQYF. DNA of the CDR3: TGTGCCTGGAACGGACAGCCTCCCTACGAGCAGTACTTC.

The CDR3: CASSTLLAQDTGELFF. CDR3 in DNA: TGTGCCAGTAGTACCCTACTAGCCCAAGACACCGGGGAGCTGTTTTTT. The chain couples TRBV19 to TRBJ2-2; possible D gene TRBD2, 6 bases. This CDR3 contains 16 residues. V was cut by 4 bases and J by 3 bases, with 15 bases left in between. Germline V lookup: CDR1 LNHDA, CDR2 SQIVND (reference sequence).

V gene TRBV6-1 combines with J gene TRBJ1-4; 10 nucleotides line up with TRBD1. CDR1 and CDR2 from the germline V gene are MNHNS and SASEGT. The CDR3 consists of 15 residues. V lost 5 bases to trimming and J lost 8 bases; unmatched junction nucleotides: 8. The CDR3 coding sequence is TGTGCCAGCAGTTTGGGGGGGACAGGGGCCGAAAAACTGTTTTTT. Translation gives CASSLGGTGAEKLFF.

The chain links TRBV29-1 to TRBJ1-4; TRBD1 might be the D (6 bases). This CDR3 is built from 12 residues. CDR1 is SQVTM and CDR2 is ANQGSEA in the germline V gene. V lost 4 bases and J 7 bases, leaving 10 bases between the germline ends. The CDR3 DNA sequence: TGCAGCGTTGGGGGCAGGGGTGAAAAACTGTTTTTT. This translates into CSVGGRGEKLFF.

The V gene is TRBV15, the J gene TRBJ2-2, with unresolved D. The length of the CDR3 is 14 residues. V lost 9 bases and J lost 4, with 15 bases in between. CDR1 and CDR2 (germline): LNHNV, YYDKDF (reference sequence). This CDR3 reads CATSSISGTGELFF. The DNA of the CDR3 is TGTGCCACTAGCTCTATTTCTGGCACCGGGGAGCTGTTTTTT.

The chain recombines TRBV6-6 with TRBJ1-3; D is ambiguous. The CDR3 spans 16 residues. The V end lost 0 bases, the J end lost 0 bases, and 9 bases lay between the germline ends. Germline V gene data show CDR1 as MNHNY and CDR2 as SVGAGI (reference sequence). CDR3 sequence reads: CASSYSWSVSGNTIYF. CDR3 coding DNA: TGTGCCAGCAGTTACTCGTGGTCAGTCTCTGGAAACACCATATATTTT.

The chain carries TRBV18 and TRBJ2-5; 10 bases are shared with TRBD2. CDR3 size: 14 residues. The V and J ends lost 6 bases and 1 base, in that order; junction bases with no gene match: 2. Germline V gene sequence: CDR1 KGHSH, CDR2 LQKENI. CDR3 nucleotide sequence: TGTGCCAGCTCTCGACTAGCGGGCCAAGAGACCCAGTACTTC. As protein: CASSRLAGQETQYF.

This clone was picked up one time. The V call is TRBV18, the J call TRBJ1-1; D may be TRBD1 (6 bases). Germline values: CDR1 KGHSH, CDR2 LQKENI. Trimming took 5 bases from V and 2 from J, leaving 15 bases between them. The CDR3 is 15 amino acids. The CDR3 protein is CASSRLSGVNTEAFF. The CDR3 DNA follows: TGTGCCAGCTCAAGGCTCTCAGGGGTAAACACTGAAGCTTTCTTT.

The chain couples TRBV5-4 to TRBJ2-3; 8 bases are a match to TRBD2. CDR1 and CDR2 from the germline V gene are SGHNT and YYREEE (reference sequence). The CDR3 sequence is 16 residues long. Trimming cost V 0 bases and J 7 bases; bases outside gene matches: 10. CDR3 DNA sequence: TGTGCCAGCAGCTTGGCCGGGGGGGAGGCGGTGAATACGCAGTATTTT. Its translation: CASSLAGGEAVNTQYF.

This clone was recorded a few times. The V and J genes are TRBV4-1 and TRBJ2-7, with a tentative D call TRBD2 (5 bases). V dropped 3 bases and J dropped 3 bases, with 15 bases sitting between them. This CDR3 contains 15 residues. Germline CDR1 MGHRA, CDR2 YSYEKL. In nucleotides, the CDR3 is TGCGCCAGCAGCCAGACTACGGACGAGGTCTACGAGCAGTACTTC. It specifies CASSQTTDEVYEQYF.

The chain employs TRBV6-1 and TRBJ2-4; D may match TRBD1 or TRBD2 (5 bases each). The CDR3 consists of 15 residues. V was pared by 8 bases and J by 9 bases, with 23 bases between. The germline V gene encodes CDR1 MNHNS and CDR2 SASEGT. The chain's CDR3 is CASAPTEGHVSIQYF. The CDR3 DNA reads TGTGCCAGCGCCCCGACCGAGGGGCATGTAAGCATTCAGTACTTC.

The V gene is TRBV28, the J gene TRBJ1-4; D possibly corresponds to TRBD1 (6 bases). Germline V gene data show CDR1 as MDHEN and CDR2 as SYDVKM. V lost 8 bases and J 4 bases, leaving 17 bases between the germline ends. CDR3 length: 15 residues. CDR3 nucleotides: TGTGCCAGCCTCGGGGGGGGCGGAGGTAATGAAAAACTGTTTTTT. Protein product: CASLGGGGGNEKLFF. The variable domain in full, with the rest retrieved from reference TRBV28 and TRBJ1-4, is DVKVTQSSRYLVKRTGEKVFLECVQDMDHENMFWYRQDPGLGLRLIYFSYDVKMKEKGDIPEGYSVSREKKERFSLILESASTNQTSMYLCASLGGGGGNEKLFFGSGTQLSVL.

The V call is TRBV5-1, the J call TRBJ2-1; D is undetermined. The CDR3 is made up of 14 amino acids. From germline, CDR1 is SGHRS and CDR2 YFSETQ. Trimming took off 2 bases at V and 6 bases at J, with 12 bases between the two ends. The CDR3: CASSFEGLVNEQFF. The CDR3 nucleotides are TGCGCCAGCAGCTTCGAAGGGCTCGTCAATGAGCAGTTCTTC.

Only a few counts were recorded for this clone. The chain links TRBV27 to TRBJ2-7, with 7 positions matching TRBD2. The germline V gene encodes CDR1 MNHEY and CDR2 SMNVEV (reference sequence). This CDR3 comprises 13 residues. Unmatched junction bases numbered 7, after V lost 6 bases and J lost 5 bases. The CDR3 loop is CASRAGDLNEQYF. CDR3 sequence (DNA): TGTGCCAGCAGGGCGGGGGACCTTAACGAGCAGTACTTC.

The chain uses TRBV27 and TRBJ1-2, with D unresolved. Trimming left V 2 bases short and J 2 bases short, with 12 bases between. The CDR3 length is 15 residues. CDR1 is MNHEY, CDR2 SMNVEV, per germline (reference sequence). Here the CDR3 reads CASSLTRTVNYGYTF. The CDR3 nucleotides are TGTGCCAGCAGTTTAACCCGTACAGTGAACTATGGCTACACCTTC.

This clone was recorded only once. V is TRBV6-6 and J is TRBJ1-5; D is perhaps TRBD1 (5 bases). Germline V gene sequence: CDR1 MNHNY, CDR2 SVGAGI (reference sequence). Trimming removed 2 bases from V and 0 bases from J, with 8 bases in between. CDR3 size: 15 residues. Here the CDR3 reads CASSYGRGSNQPQHF. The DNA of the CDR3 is TGTGCCAGCAGTTACGGGAGGGGTAGCAATCAGCCCCAGCATTTT.